Included here is one T cell receptor beta chain sequence, with context. Its antigen is as yet unknown. The source of the sample is a study of OX40 agonist ivuxolimab in advanced cancers. Study-wide background: Patients in the trial were receiving intravenous ivuxolimab every 2 weeks, at doses of 0.01 to 10 mg/kg. Anti-PD-1, anti-PD-L1 or anti-CTLA-4 therapy given earlier was allowed, and roughly 40% had some. Overall study results and limits: Both blood CD4+ and CD8+ T cells showed clonal growth by week 6 at 0.1 to 3.0 mg/kg.

Measured with immunoSEQ multiplex PCR; TCRdb has only the in-frame clones, and not every one. The sample includes tens of thousands of clones, around 80% seen only once; the top ten take about 16%. The CDR3 length is 14 residues. The junction had 6 bases not matched to a gene; V was cut back by 6 bases and J by 5 bases. Germline loops: CDR1 ENHRY, CDR2 SYGVKD. The source material was CD4+ or CD8+ T cells sorted from blood, sampled in a trial of the OX40 agonist ivuxolimab. This TCR was sampled from an adult with an advanced solid tumor such as melanoma, head and neck, liver or kidney cancer. The genes are TRBV10-3 and TRBJ2-2, with 7 bases fitting TRBD1. The CDR3 reads CAISFGTETGELFF. The CDR3 DNA sequence: TGTGCCATCAGCTTTGGGACAGAGACCGGGGAGCTGTTTTTT.